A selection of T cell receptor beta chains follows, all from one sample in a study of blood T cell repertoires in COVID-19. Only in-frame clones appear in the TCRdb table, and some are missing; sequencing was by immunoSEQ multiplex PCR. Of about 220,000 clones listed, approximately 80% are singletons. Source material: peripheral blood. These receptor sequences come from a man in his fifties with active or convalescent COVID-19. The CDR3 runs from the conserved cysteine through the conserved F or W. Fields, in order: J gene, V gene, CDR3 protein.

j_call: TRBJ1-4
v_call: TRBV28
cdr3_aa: CASSFRDGGREKLFF

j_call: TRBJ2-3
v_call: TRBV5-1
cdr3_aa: CASSVRQGADTQYF

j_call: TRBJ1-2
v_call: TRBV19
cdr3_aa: CASSIRSNYIYGYTF

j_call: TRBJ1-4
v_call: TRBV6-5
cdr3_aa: CASSYSIVSLEKLFF

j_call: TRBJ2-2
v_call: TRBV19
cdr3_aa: CASSTGQWNTGELFF

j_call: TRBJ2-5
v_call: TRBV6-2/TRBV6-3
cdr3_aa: CASSYSMAVAGVQETQYF

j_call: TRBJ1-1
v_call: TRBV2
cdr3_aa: CASSDWGSKAFF

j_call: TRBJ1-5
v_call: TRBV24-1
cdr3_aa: CATSEGHLSNQPQHF

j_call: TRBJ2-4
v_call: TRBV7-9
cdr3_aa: CASSHPGIQYF

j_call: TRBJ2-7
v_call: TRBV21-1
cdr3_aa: CASSKVRTGGNYEQYF